A single sample is the source of the 2 T cell receptor beta chains below, sequenced in a study of Graves' ophthalmopathy and Graves' hyperthyroidism. The authors amplified TCR beta CDR3 regions from RNA transcripts. RT-PCR with HTBI primers came first, then second-round multiplex PCR. MiXCR was run by TCRdb on the multiplex PCR reads, yielding one entry per CDR3 protein. Found here are a few hundred thousand distinct CDR3 sequences, around 17% of them singletons; the top ten hold 1.6%. The sample consisted of peripheral blood. The receptors come from a woman between 18 and 29 years old with Graves' ophthalmopathy.

This clonotype has ten or more counts. CDR3 residues: CASSLNLGGLRFYEQYF. The CDR3 DNA reads TGTGCCAGCAGCCTCAACCTAGGGGGACTCCGCTTTTACGAGCAGTACTTC. V is TRBV2 and J is TRBJ2-7; tentatively, D is TRBD1 or TRBD2 (6 bases each). Between the trimmed V and J ends, which lost 6 bases and 4 bases, there was a span of 25 bases. Looked up from germline, CDR1 is SNHLY and CDR2 is FYNNEI. The CDR3 sequence is 17 residues long.

This clonotype was picked up one time. The chain combines TRBV30 with TRBJ1-1; tentative D call: TRBD1 (5 bases). This CDR3 is 13 amino acids long. The germline V gene has CDR1 GTSNPN and CDR2 SVGIG (reference sequence). The ends were cut back, 1 base at V and 6 bases at J, with 12 bases in the middle. In nucleotides, the CDR3 is TGTGCCTGGAGTGCGGGGCGGGAGGCTGAAGCTTTCTTT. Protein product: CAWSAGREAEAFF. Variable domain in full (rest from reference TRBV30 and TRBJ1-1): SQTIHQWPATLVQPVGSPLSLECTVEGTSNPNLYWYRQAAGRGLQLLFYSVGIGQISSEVPQNLSASRPQDRQFILSSKKLLLSDSGFYLCAWSAGREAEAFFGQGTRLTVV.